This TCR beta chain originates from a study of cytomegalovirus exposure and HLA in healthy donors. General study findings and limits: A prior analysis recorded that most TCR beta V segments were productive about 87% or about 30% of the time. It was taken for granted in presence/absence analyses that sequencing depth across donors was roughly uniform.

Comments on this clone: Its antigen is as yet unknown.

Germline V gene lookup returns CDR1 SGHRS and CDR2 YFSETQ. Trimming removed 0 bases at V and 2 bases at J, with 8 bases between. The CDR3 sequence is 14 residues long. PCR primers comprised 60 Vbeta and 13 Jbeta primers. Libraries were prepared by immunoSEQ multiplex PCR; TCRdb keeps only in-frame clonotypes and omits some of them. The data show around 150,000 clones, approximately 82% seen once. The sequenced material came from PBMCs. The rearrangement joins TRBV5-1 to TRBJ2-5; TRBD1 is a possible D gene (5 bases). This TCR was sampled from a male donor in good health and CMV-seronegative. The CDR3 spells CASSLGQIQETQYF. The CDR3 nucleotides are TGCGCCAGCAGCTTGGGACAGATACAAGAGACCCAGTACTTC.